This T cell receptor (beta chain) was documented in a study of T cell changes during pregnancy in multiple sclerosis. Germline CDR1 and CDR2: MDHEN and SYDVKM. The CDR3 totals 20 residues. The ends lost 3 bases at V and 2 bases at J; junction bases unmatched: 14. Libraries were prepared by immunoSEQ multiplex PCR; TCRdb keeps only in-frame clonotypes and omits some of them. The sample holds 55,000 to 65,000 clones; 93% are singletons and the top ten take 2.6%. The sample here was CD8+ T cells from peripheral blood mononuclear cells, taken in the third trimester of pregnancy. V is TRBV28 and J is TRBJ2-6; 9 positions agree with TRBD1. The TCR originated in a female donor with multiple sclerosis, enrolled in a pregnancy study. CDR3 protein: CASSFPLMTGGSTGANVLTF. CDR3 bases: TGTGCCAGCAGTTTTCCTCTAATGACAGGGGGATCTACTGGGGCCAACGTCCTGACTTTC.